The entry below describes one T cell receptor beta chain. Seattle's cohort entered during active infection and was followed longitudinally. J gave up 10 bases and V 0 bases, and 10 bases lay outside the gene matches. Germline V gives CDR1 SEHNR, CDR2 FQNEAQ (reference sequence). CDR3 size: 16 residues. As originally analysed: Reference gene primer amplification in the assay estimated nucleated cell counts. The table came from immunoSEQ multiplex PCR; TCRdb's copy has only in-frame clones and leaves some out. The V and J calls and clone size come from that table; D and trimming were worked out from the DNA. The sample has around 100,000 clones, approximately 88% seen once. This record belongs to a study of blood T cell repertoires in COVID-19. Overall study context: Some COVID-19 samples were acute and others convalescent; all came from the United States, Italy and Spain. T cells, B-cell-depleted T cells, or PBMCs provided the cDNA or gDNA that served as material.

This chain connects TRBV7-9 to TRBJ2-1; 9 nucleotides align to TRBD2. The specimen was peripheral blood. The TCR comes from a man in his sixties with COVID-19, enrolled during active disease. The CDR3 coding sequence is TGTGCCAGCAGCTTAGCCGCGGGGGGGCCCTACGAAGAGCAGTTCTTC. This codes for CASSLAAGGPYEEQFF.